This T cell receptor beta chain was obtained from a study of lymphopenia after photon versus proton radiotherapy (dated by TCRdb to between 2018 and 2021). Regarding the research as a whole: In patients with gastrointestinal tumors who developed high-grade lymphopenia, the study compared the immunological effects of photon radiation therapy with those of proton radiation therapy. The 15 to 20 patients in the cohort had gastrointestinal tumors, were treated with either photon or proton therapy, and subsequently developed lymphopenia. The study aimed to characterize how the two radiation modalities differ in their impact on the immune system.

Preparation of the library involved the immunoSEQ multiplex PCR assay. Deep sequencing of rearranged TCR beta loci, alongside multiparametric flow cytometry, was used to profile T cell repertoires. The table was pulled from immuneACCESS by TCRdb, which kept in-frame rearrangements only. Such tables lose some clones; where checked, under half of the loss comes from unresolved V genes, and the rest has no known cause. The sample table contains some 7,000 clones; only one count was recorded for over 65% of them. The top ten constitute 51% of the sample. General study outcomes and caveats: During treatment, patients who received photon therapy lost naive T cells and TCR diversity and gained effector/memory populations, whereas patients who received proton therapy remained relatively stable. Across the cohort, among patients who died, a greater drop in TCR diversity after the nadir was inversely correlated with overall survival time. The survival association was assessed only in patients who died, and better survival with proton therapy was presented by the authors as a possibility rather than a demonstrated result. After the lymphocyte count nadir, oligoclonal expansion, especially of CD8+ Temra cells, was observed in photon-treated repertoires, and the drop in diversity was driven by this expansion.

In regard to this clone: The antigen it binds to is not known. Base qualities are not recorded, but no much larger clone differs from it by a single base.

From its cysteine to its phenylalanine, the CDR3 spans 13 amino acids. Of the read, only the CDR3 DNA is kept; its 39 bases are in frame from base 1. CDR1 MNHEY and CDR2 SMNVEV are derived from the germline V gene (reference sequence). The trim is 3 bases for V and 3 bases for J, with a gap of 5 bases between the germline ends. Rearrangement joined TRBV27 to TRBJ2-2; the D gene lacks a confident call. The sample was peripheral blood, taken from a patient treated with photon-based radiotherapy. This TCR derives from a man younger than 40 with gastric cancer. The CDR3 in this case is CASSFDYTGELFF. At the DNA level, the sequence is TGTGCCAGCAGTTTCGACTACACCGGGGAGCTGTTTTTT.